The rows below give T cell receptor beta chains drawn from one sample of a study of shared clonotypes between healthy human individuals. Generated by immunoSEQ multiplex PCR, the TCRdb table keeps only in-frame clones and is missing some. This sample has 1.4 million or so clones; approximately 98.5% occur once, and the top ten carry under 0.45%. Sequences were obtained from naive CD4+ T cells sorted from blood. These receptors came from a young man in good health. Each CDR3 is given with its conserved first and last residue. Fields, in order: D gene, V gene, J gene, clone size, CDR3 protein. The D gene is left open where the match is weak. Some rows have no size entry. The others give once, few or many, or a class for an expanded clone.

.,TRBV7-8,TRBJ2-1,once,CASSLEGVAYNEQFF
.,TRBV28,TRBJ2-3,.,CASSLRGDTQYF
.,TRBV4-2,TRBJ2-3,.,CASSQGILWELGTDTQYF
.,TRBV7-9,TRBJ1-2,.,CASSPGPRQF
TRBD2,TRBV5-4,TRBJ2-1,.,CASSLSSGSHNEQFF
.,TRBV29-1,TRBJ2-7,.,CSVGGATYEQYF
TRBD1,TRBV5-1,TRBJ2-1,.,CASSPTPRQGSAHNEQFF
TRBD1,TRBV28,TRBJ2-5,.,CASSARGQIQETQYF
.,TRBV5-1,TRBJ2-3,.,CASSLGSTGNTQYF
.,TRBV28,TRBJ1-4,.,CASSSTRPELFF
.,TRBV7-2,TRBJ1-5,.,CASSFVPNPHIYF
.,TRBV9,TRBJ2-1,once,CASSVGPNLGTPQFF
.,TRBV5-1,TRBJ1-1,once,CASSLSTNTEAFF
TRBD2,TRBV27,TRBJ2-7,.,CASSLFLAGGPAYEQYF
.,TRBV27,TRBJ2-7,.,CASAWAQALIEQYF
.,TRBV25-1,TRBJ2-3,.,CASSDSVPTDTQYF
.,TRBV9,TRBJ2-1,once,CASSVAYWTEGLNEQFF
.,TRBV5-1,TRBJ2-5,.,CASSQGGETQYF
.,TRBV7-2,TRBJ1-5,.,CASSLVDDQPQHF
TRBD1,TRBV11-3,TRBJ2-1,.,CASSSRTGGRLNEQFF
.,TRBV18,TRBJ2-5,once,CASSPLQETQYF
TRBD2,TRBV18,TRBJ2-5,.,CASSPGQREQETQYF
.,TRBV18,TRBJ2-1,once,CASSGGNEQFF
.,TRBV7-7,TRBJ2-7,.,CASSAGAPTGHEQYF
.,TRBV27,TRBJ1-2,.,CASSLIWEAENYGYTF
TRBD2,TRBV5-5,TRBJ2-2,.,CASSLGLAGTNTGELFF
.,TRBV21-1,TRBJ2-7,.,CASSLIRRGGSTYEQYF
.,TRBV5-1,TRBJ2-7,.,CASSLVLGSEQYF
TRBD1,TRBV5-1,TRBJ2-7,.,CASSLRQGTGDWYF
TRBD2,TRBV10-1,TRBJ2-2,.,CASSEAGWGNTGELFF
.,TRBV19,TRBJ2-3,.,CASIADTDTQYF
.,TRBV27,TRBJ2-2,.,CATQGRRTGELFF
.,TRBV28,TRBJ1-1,.,CASRRGGMNTEAFF
.,TRBV2,TRBJ1-2,.,CASTTTPGSEGYTF
.,TRBV18,TRBJ2-7,.,CASSPQSGSYEQYF
.,TRBV15,TRBJ2-5,.,CATSRRGQLPSTQYF
TRBD1,TRBV2,TRBJ2-7,.,CASSGTGNPYEQYF
.,TRBV7-6,TRBJ2-7,.,CASSSTFQGYEQYF
TRBD2,TRBV2,TRBJ2-7,.,CASSGTSGSDEQYF
TRBD1,TRBV5-1,TRBJ2-1,.,CASSLADRGLNNEQFF
TRBD1,TRBV6-1,TRBJ2-7,.,CASSEGLQGFGQYF
TRBD2,TRBV18,TRBJ2-7,.,CASSPGTSGYEQYF
.,TRBV5-1,TRBJ2-7,.,CASSLDKYEQYF
.,TRBV27,TRBJ2-7,.,CASAGHRGNEQYF